Listed below are T cell receptor beta chains from one sample, sequenced in a study of Ad26.COV2.S vaccination and SARS-CoV-2 variants. The data were produced by immunoSEQ multiplex PCR, yet TCRdb's version contains in-frame clones alone and is incomplete. The table records about 350,000 clones, around 89% of them present only once. Material: peripheral blood, obtained in a trial of Ad26.COV2.S vaccine versus placebo. The source is a person between 18 and 65 years old who received the Ad26.COV2.S COVID-19 vaccine or a placebo. CDR3s include the opening cysteine and the closing phenylalanine or tryptophan. The D gene is left open where the match is weak. Some rows have no size entry. The others give once, few or many, or a class for an expanded clone.

NA,TRBV7-2,TRBJ1-3,NA,15,CASSLDGTSGNTIYF,TGTGCCAGCAGCTTAGACGGAACCTCTGGAAACACCATATATTTT
NA,TRBV7-9,TRBJ1-5,NA,13,CASSLDSNQPQHF,TGTGCCAGCAGCTTGGACAGCAATCAGCCCCAGCATTTT
NA,TRBV10-1,TRBJ2-5,NA,13,CASSAQVQETQYF,TGCGCCAGCAGTGCACAGGTCCAAGAGACCCAGTACTTC
NA,TRBV7-9,TRBJ1-3,once,15,CASSQDGHSGNTIYF,TGTGCCAGCAGCCAGGATGGGCACTCTGGAAACACCATATATTTT
NA,TRBV15,TRBJ1-6,NA,15,CATSSLPNRPSPLHF,TGTGCCACCAGCTCCCTACCCAATCGGCCCTCACCCCTCCACTTT
NA,TRBV9,TRBJ2-2,once,14,CASSPMTGTGELFF,TGTGCCAGCAGCCCCATGACAGGTACCGGGGAGCTGTTTTTT
NA,TRBV19,TRBJ1-5,NA,15,CASSVSGVSSQPQHF,TGTGCCAGTAGTGTGTCGGGGGTTTCCTCTCAGCCCCAGCATTTT
NA,TRBV7-2,TRBJ2-7,NA,13,CASSSGTGVEQYF,TGTGCCAGCAGCTCCGGGACTGGGGTTGAGCAGTACTTC
TRBD2,TRBV2,TRBJ2-3,NA,14,CARTSGTSTDTQYF,TGTGCCAGGACTAGCGGGACAAGCACAGATACGCAGTATTTT
TRBD1,TRBV7-2,TRBJ2-2,NA,16,CASSFRQGASTGELFF,TGTGCCAGCAGCTTCCGACAGGGTGCGAGTACCGGGGAGCTGTTTTTT
TRBD2,TRBV7-2,TRBJ2-3,NA,16,CASSLRPWGEGDTQYF,TGTGCCAGCAGCTTACGCCCTTGGGGGGAGGGAGATACGCAGTATTTT
NA,TRBV5-4,TRBJ2-3,NA,15,CASSLQGPGTDTQYF,TGTGCCAGCAGCTTGCAAGGGCCCGGCACAGATACGCAGTATTTT
NA,TRBV5-1,TRBJ2-4,NA,14,CASSLGDSKNIQYF,TGCGCCAGCAGCTTAGGAGATTCCAAAAACATTCAGTACTTC
NA,TRBV6-5,TRBJ1-1,NA,13,CASSYSAATEAFF,TGTGCCAGCAGTTACTCAGCGGCGACTGAAGCTTTCTTT
TRBD2,TRBV5-1,TRBJ2-2,NA,18,CASSPREVQREMPGELFF,TGCGCCAGCAGCCCGCGGGAGGTCCAGCGGGAGATGCCCGGGGAGCTGTTTTTT
TRBD1,TRBV6-1,TRBJ2-6,NA,16,CASSVQGAYGANVLTF,TGTGCCAGCAGTGTCCAGGGGGCATATGGGGCCAACGTCCTGACTTTC
NA,TRBV2,TRBJ1-6,NA,15,CASSEFVSLGTPLHF,TGTGCCAGCAGTGAATTCGTGTCTTTGGGGACACCCCTCCACTTT
NA,TRBV7-9,TRBJ1-5,NA,14,CASSLTASNQPQHF,TGTGCCAGCAGCTTGACAGCTAGCAATCAGCCCCAGCATTTT
NA,TRBV6-2/TRBV6-3,TRBJ2-3,NA,14,CASSGPGGTDTQYF,TGTGCCAGCAGCGGCCCCGGGGGCACAGATACGCAGTATTTT
NA,TRBV19,TRBJ1-2,NA,12,CASFQGNYGYTF,TGTGCCAGCTTCCAGGGGAACTATGGCTACACCTTC
TRBD2,TRBV5-1,TRBJ2-2,once,16,CASSRPTSGNTGELFF,TGCGCCAGCAGCCGACCGACTAGCGGGAACACCGGGGAGCTGTTTTTT
NA,TRBV5-1,TRBJ1-2,NA,14,CASSVRSTANGYTF,TGCGCCAGCAGCGTCCGATCTACGGCCAATGGCTACACCTTC
TRBD1,TRBV7-8,TRBJ2-4,NA,18,CASSLAERRGLRRNIQYF,TGTGCCAGCAGCTTAGCGGAGCGCAGGGGGCTTAGGCGGAACATTCAGTACTTC
TRBD2,TRBV5-1,TRBJ2-1,NA,12,CASSLEGTSLFF,TGCGCCAGCAGCTTGGAAGGGACTAGCCTGTTCTTC
NA,TRBV28,TRBJ2-7,NA,15,CASSPHRDGSYEQYF,TGTGCCAGCAGTCCCCACCGGGACGGCTCCTACGAGCAGTACTTC
TRBD1,TRBV4-1,TRBJ1-2,NA,15,CASSHIYRGRYGYTF,TGCGCCAGCAGCCACATATACAGGGGTAGGTATGGCTACACCTTC
NA,TRBV28,TRBJ1-5,NA,18,CASSSIGGGEGGNQPQHF,TGTGCCAGCAGCTCAATCGGGGGGGGCGAGGGAGGCAATCAGCCCCAGCATTTT
NA,TRBV7-2,TRBJ2-7,NA,12,CASSLSSYEQYF,TGTGCCAGCAGCCTCAGCTCCTACGAGCAGTACTTC
NA,TRBV18,TRBJ2-5,NA,14,CASSPDRSRETQYF,TGTGCCAGCTCACCAGACAGGAGCCGAGAGACCCAGTACTTC
NA,TRBV29-1,TRBJ1-2,NA,15,CSVEDRGETNYGYTF,TGCAGCGTTGAAGACCGGGGAGAAACTAACTATGGCTACACCTTC
NA,TRBV29-1,TRBJ1-2,NA,12,CSVADGGYGYTF,TGCAGCGTGGCGGACGGGGGCTATGGCTACACCTTC
NA,TRBV6-1,TRBJ2-7,NA,13,CASSESANYEQYF,TGTGCCAGCAGTGAGAGCGCGAACTACGAGCAGTACTTC
TRBD2,TRBV30,TRBJ2-7,NA,16,CAWSSGRSSASYEQYF,TGTGCCTGGAGTAGCGGGAGGTCCTCCGCCTCCTACGAGCAGTACTTC
TRBD1,TRBV2,TRBJ1-1,NA,15,CASTLDRVGSTEAFF,TGTGCCAGCACTTTAGACAGGGTGGGATCCACTGAAGCTTTCTTT
TRBD2,TRBV5-1,TRBJ2-3,few,16,CASSADSGGVTDTQYF,TGCGCCAGCAGCGCCGATAGCGGGGGGGTCACAGATACGCAGTATTTT
NA,TRBV19,TRBJ1-5,few,14,CASSIVSSNQPQHF,TGTGCCAGTAGTATAGTGAGTAGCAATCAGCCCCAGCATTTT
NA,TRBV7-6,TRBJ2-2,NA,13,CASSLAGTGELFF,TGTGCCAGCAGCTTAGCTGGCACCGGGGAGCTGTTTTTT
NA,TRBV7-9,TRBJ1-1,few,17,CASSLTEGVPGSGEAFF,TGTGCCAGCAGCTTGACAGAGGGGGTGCCAGGCAGTGGTGAAGCTTTCTTT
TRBD2,TRBV11-2,TRBJ2-1,NA,14,CASSLTSGANEQFF,TGTGCCAGCAGCTTGACTAGCGGGGCTAATGAGCAGTTCTTC
TRBD1,TRBV19,TRBJ1-5,NA,15,CASSGTGGQGQPQHF,TGTGCCAGTAGTGGGACAGGGGGGCAGGGTCAGCCCCAGCATTTT
TRBD2,TRBV9,TRBJ2-1,NA,18,CASSVPASGISSYNEQFF,TGTGCCAGCAGCGTACCTGCTAGCGGGATAAGCTCCTACAATGAGCAGTTCTTC
NA,TRBV21-1,TRBJ1-5,few,16,CASSKAEEQANQPQHF,TGTGCCAGCAGCAAAGCCGAGGAGCAGGCAAATCAGCCCCAGCATTTT
NA,TRBV7-9,TRBJ1-1,NA,14,CASSLGGKVTEAFF,TGTGCCAGCAGCTTAGGGGGGAAGGTCACTGAAGCTTTCTTT
NA,TRBV7-9,TRBJ2-7,NA,15,CASSLAQGGASEQYF,TGTGCCAGCAGCTTAGCGCAGGGGGGGGCCTCCGAGCAGTACTTC
NA,TRBV11-3,TRBJ1-6,NA,14,CASSLAGSNSPLHF,TGTGCCAGCAGCTTAGCCGGTTCCAATTCACCCCTCCACTTT
TRBD1,TRBV5-1,TRBJ1-4,NA,16,CASSLGDSVSNEKLFF,TGCGCCAGCAGCTTGGGGGACAGTGTCTCTAATGAAAAACTGTTTTTT
NA,TRBV18,TRBJ1-1,once,15,CASSPPGAAQTEAFF,TGTGCCAGCTCACCTCCCGGGGCGGCTCAGACTGAAGCTTTCTTT
NA,TRBV6-1,TRBJ2-6,NA,13,CASSESGANVLTF,TGTGCCAGCAGTGAATCCGGGGCCAACGTCCTGACTTTC
NA,TRBV5-1,TRBJ1-1,NA,13,CASSTGPNTEAFF,TGCGCCAGCAGCACCGGACCGAACACTGAAGCTTTCTTT
NA,TRBV9,TRBJ2-6,once,14,CASSPHAGANVLTF,TGTGCCAGCAGCCCCCATGCTGGGGCCAACGTCCTGACTTTC
NA,TRBV4-1,TRBJ1-4,NA,16,CASSPPRRATNEKLFF,TGCGCCAGCAGCCCCCCCAGGAGGGCAACTAATGAAAAACTGTTTTTT
NA,TRBV27,TRBJ2-3,once,17,CASSLFVGSLSTDTQYF,TGTGCCAGCAGTTTATTCGTCGGGTCTCTAAGCACAGATACGCAGTATTTT
NA,TRBV30,TRBJ1-5,NA,13,CAWSGGSHQPQHF,TGTGCCTGGAGTGGAGGGTCTCATCAGCCCCAGCATTTT
NA,TRBV6-5,TRBJ1-5,NA,14,CASSLSTALQPQHF,TGTGCCAGCAGCCTATCCACCGCACTTCAGCCCCAGCATTTT
TRBD1,TRBV7-2,TRBJ2-3,NA,15,CASSWDRGSTDTQYF,TGTGCCAGCAGCTGGGACAGGGGGTCCACAGATACGCAGTATTTT
TRBD1,TRBV6-5,TRBJ1-1,NA,14,CASSLDRESTEAFF,TGTGCCAGCAGTTTAGACAGGGAGAGCACTGAAGCTTTCTTT
NA,TRBV9,TRBJ1-3,NA,14,CASSVDGSGNTIYF,TGTGCCAGCAGCGTAGATGGTTCTGGAAACACCATATATTTT
TRBD1,TRBV6-6,TRBJ1-4,NA,17,CASSHRDRGPSNEKLFF,TGTGCCAGCAGTCACCGGGACAGGGGTCCATCTAATGAAAAACTGTTTTTT
NA,TRBV28,TRBJ1-1,NA,14,CASTPGYVGTEAFF,TGTGCCAGCACTCCAGGGTATGTGGGCACTGAAGCTTTCTTT
NA,TRBV30,TRBJ2-1,once,13,CAWSPLLGNEQFF,TGTGCCTGGAGTCCTCTTTTGGGAAATGAGCAGTTCTTC